This entry features one TCR beta chain sequence. The antigen it recognizes is unknown. No quality values exist for individual bases; no much larger clone is one base distant. Samples from volunteer blood donors who had recovered from COVID-19 were contributed by a second Seattle source. Whole blood was collected in K2EDTA tubes by collaborating institutions according to the institutions' own protocols. For TCRbeta analysis, collaborator samples were shipped as frozen whole blood, as isolated PBMCs, or as DNA extracted from either sample type. This specimen belongs to a study of blood T cell repertoires in COVID-19 (dated by TCRdb to about 2020). Context from the whole study: Collaborator samples came from the United States, Italy and Spain and covered acute and convalescent phases of COVID-19. A freely available public database, intended as a resource for researchers studying the immune response to SARS-CoV-2, is where the repertoires were released. The samples were drawn from the first 160 participants of the ongoing ImmuneRACE study and from 1,254 subjects provided by 6 global collaborators. The prospective study material was composed of cDNA or gDNA derived from T cells, B-cell-depleted T cells, or PBMCs. HLA class I and class II types, where available, came from metadata supplied by the sample provider rather than from assay-based typing. The dataset comprised deeply sampled blood TCRbeta repertoires from subjects exposed to, actively infected with, or recovered from COVID-19. Sample metadata almost always included a de-identified subject ID, COVID-19 status, age in years and sex. General conclusions and limits of the study: The amount of clinical and demographic metadata varied by source and participant and was provided uncurated.

TCRbeta CDR3 regions were amplified from genomic DNA using the immunoSEQ Assay, a bias-controlled multiplex PCR. The study's processing was this. Within the assay, amplification of reference gene primers was used to estimate how many nucleated cells each sample contained. To quantify the absolute abundance of each unique TCRbeta CDR3 rearrangement, sequence reads were collapsed and filtered. Productive Simpson clonality was computed per sample as the square root of Simpson's diversity index over productive rearrangements. TCRdb carries this immuneACCESS record with in-frame sequences only. Its versions omit some clonotypes, under half of them owing to an unresolved V gene in the studies checked, with the rest unexplained. V and J calls and clone size are as listed in that table; D and trimming were resolved from the DNA. Here the sample has under 350,000 clones; over 65% occur a single time. The ten largest clones take up 4.6% of the sample.

From a lookup of the germline V gene (reference sequence), CDR1 and CDR2 are MNHNY and SVGAGI. Unmatched junction bases come to 9, with V trimmed by 5 bases and J by 1 base. The CDR3 contains 18 residues, cysteine and phenylalanine counted. The kept DNA is CDR3 alone, 54 bases in frame from the first base. The V and J genes are TRBV6-6 and TRBJ2-2, with 11 bases matching TRBD2. This clonotype originated in a man aged 55 to 70 who had recovered from COVID-19. Sequenced sample: peripheral blood. For the CDR3, the sequence is CASSQQLGTSGNTGELFF. The DNA sequence is given as TGTGCCAGCAGTCAACAGCTAGGGACTAGCGGGAACACCGGGGAGCTGTTTTTT.